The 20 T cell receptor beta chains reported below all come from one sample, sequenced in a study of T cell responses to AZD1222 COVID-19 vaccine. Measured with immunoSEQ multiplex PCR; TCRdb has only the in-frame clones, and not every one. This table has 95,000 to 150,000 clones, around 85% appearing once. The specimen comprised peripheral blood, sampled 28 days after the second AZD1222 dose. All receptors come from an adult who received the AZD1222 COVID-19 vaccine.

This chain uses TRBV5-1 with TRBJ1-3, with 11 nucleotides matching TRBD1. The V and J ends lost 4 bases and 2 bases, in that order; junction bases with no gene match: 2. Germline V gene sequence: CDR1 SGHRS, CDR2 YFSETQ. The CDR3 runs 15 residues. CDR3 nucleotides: TGCGCCAGCAGCCCGGGACAGGGGGCTGGAAACACCATATATTTT. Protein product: CASSPGQGAGNTIYF.

The CDR3 protein is CASSPESIVWETQYF. The CDR3 nucleotides are TGTGCCAGCTCACCAGAGAGCATTGTTTGGGAGACCCAGTACTTC. The V call is TRBV18, the J call TRBJ2-5; D gene uncertain. This CDR3 comprises 15 residues. V was trimmed by 2 bases and J by 5 bases, leaving 15 bases between them. Germline V gene data show CDR1 as KGHSH and CDR2 as LQKENI.

CDR3 DNA sequence: TGTGCCAGCAGCCCCGGACCGAGGGGAGACTCTGGGGCCAACGTCCTGACTTTC. This codes for CASSPGPRGDSGANVLTF. The chain is built from TRBV7-9 and TRBJ2-6; the D call may be TRBD1 or TRBD2 (5 bases each). V lost 5 bases, J lost 0 bases, and 17 bases lay in between. The CDR3 spans 18 residues. Per the germline V gene, CDR1 is SEHNR and CDR2 is FQNEAQ (reference sequence).

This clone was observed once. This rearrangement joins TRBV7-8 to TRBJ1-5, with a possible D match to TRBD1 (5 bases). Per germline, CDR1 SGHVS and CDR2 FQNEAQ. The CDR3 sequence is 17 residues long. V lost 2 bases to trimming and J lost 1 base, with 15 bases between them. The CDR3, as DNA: TGTGCCAGCAGCTTATTGGCAGGGATGGGGAGCAATCAGCCCCAGCATTTT. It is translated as CASSLLAGMGSNQPQHF.

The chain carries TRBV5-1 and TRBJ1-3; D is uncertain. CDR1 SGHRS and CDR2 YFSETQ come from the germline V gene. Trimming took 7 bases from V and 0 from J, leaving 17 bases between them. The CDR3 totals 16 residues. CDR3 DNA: TGCGCCAGCCCCTTCGATGACGGGCCCTCTGGAAACACCATATATTTT. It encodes CASPFDDGPSGNTIYF.

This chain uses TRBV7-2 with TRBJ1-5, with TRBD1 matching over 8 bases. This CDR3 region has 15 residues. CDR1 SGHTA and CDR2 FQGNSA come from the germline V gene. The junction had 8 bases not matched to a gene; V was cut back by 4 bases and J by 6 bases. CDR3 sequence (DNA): TGTGCCAGCAGCTCCCAGACAGGGGTTGGTCAGCCCCAGCATTTT. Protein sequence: CASSSQTGVGQPQHF.

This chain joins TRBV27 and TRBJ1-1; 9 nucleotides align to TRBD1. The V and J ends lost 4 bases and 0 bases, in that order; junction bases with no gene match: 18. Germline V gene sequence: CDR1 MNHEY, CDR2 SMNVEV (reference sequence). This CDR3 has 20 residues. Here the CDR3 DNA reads TGTGCCAGCAGTTCCGCCGGGACAGGGTATCTGGGGGCCATGAACACTGAAGCTTTCTTT. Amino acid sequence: CASSSAGTGYLGAMNTEAFF.

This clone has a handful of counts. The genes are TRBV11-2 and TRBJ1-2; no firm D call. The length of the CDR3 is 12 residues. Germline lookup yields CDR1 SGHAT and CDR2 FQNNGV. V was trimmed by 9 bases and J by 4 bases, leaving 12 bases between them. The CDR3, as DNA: TGTGCCAGTTCCCGTTGGCGCTATGGCTACACCTTC. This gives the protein CASSRWRYGYTF. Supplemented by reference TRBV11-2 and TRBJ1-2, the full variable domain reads EAGVAQSPRYKIIEKRQSVAFWCNPISGHATLYWYQQILGQGPKLLIQFQNNGVVDDSQLPKDRFSAERLKGVDSTLKIQPAKLEDSAVYLCASSRWRYGYTFGSGTRLTVV.

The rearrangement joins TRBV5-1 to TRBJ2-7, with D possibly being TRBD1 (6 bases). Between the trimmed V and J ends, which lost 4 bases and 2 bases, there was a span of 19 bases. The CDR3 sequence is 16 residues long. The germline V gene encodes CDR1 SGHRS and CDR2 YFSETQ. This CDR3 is CASSPLTGTPTYEQYF. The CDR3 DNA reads TGCGCCAGCAGCCCGTTAACCGGGACACCGACCTACGAGCAGTACTTC.

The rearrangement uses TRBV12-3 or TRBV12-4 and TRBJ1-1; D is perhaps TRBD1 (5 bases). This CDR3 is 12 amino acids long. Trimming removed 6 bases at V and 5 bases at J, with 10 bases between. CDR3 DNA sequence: TGTGCCAGCAGGTGGGGCACTACTGAAGCTTTCTTT. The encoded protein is CASRWGTTEAFF.

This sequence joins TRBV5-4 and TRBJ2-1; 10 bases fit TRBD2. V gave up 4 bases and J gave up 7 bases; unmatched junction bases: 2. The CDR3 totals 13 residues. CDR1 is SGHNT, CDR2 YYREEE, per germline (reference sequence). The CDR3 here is CASSPTSGNEQFF. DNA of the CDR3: TGTGCCAGCAGCCCGACTAGCGGGAATGAGCAGTTCTTC.

This CDR3 is CASSLGGSGELFF. CDR3 DNA sequence: TGCGCCAGCAGCTTGGGGGGTTCCGGGGAGCTGTTTTTT. The chain joins TRBV5-1 to TRBJ2-2; D gene uncertain. The V and J ends lost 0 bases and 6 bases respectively, with 6 bases between them. This CDR3 spans 13 amino acids. From germline, CDR1 is SGHRS and CDR2 YFSETQ.

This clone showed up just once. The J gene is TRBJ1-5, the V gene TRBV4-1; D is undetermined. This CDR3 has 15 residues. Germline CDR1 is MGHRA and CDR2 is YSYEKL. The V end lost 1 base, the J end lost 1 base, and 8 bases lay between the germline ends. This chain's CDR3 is CASSQGTVSNQPQHF. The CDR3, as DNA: TGCGCCAGCAGCCAAGGGACCGTCAGCAATCAGCCCCAGCATTTT.

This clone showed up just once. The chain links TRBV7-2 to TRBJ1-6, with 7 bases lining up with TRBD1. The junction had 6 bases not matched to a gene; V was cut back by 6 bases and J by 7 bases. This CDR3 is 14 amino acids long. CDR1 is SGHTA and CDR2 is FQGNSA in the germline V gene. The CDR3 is CASSSGTANSPLHF. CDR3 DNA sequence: TGTGCCAGCAGTTCCGGGACAGCCAATTCACCCCTCCACTTT.

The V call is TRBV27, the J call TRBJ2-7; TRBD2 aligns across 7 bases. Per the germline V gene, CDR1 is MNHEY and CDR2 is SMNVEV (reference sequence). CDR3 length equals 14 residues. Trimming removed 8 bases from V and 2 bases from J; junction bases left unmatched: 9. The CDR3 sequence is CASSVGGLAYEQYF. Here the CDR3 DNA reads TGTGCCAGCTCCGTGGGGGGGTTGGCCTACGAGCAGTACTTC.

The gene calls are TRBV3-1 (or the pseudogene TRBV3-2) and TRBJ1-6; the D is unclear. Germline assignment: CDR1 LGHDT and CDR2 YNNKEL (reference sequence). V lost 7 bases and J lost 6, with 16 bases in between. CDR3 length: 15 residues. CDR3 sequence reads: CASTLMDGGNSPLHF. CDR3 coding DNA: TGTGCCAGCACTTTGATGGACGGAGGTAATTCACCCCTCCACTTT.

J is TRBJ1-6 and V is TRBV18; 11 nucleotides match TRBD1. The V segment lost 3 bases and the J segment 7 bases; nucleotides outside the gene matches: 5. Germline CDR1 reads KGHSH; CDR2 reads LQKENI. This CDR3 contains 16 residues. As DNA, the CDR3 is TGTGCCAGCTCACCCGGACAGGGGGCATTGAATTCACCCCTCCACTTT. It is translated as CASSPGQGALNSPLHF. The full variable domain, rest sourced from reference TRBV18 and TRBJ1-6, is NAGVMQNPRHLVRRRGQEARLRCSPMKGHSHVYWYRQLPEEGLKFMVYLQKENIIDESGMPKERFSAEFPKEGPSILRIQQVVRGDSAAYFCASSPGQGALNSPLHFGNGTRLTVT.

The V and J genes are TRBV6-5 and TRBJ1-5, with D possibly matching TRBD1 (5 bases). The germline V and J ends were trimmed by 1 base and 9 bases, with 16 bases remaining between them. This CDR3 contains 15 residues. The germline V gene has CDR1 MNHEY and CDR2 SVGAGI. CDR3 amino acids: CASSYYDRGPGPQHF. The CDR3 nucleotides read TGTGCCAGCAGTTACTATGATCGGGGCCCGGGGCCCCAGCATTTT.

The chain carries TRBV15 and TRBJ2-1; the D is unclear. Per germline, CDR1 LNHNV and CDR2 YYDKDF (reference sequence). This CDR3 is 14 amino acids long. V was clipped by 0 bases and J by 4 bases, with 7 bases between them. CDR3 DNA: TGTGCCACCAGCAGAGACAGGATATACAATGAGCAGTTCTTC. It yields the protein CATSRDRIYNEQFF.

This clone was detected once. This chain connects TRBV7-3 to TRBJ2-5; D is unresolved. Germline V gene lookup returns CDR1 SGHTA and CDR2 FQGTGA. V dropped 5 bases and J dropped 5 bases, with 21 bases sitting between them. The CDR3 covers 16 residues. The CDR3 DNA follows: TGTGCCAGCAGCCCTATCGGTTGGCCCGCCGGCGAGACCCAGTACTTC. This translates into CASSPIGWPAGETQYF.